Sequencing of this T cell receptor (beta chain) was carried out in a study of monozygotic twins with inflammatory bowel disease. Germline-derived CDR1 and CDR2 are ENHRY and SYGVKD. This CDR3 contains 12 residues. TCRdb re-called the 5' RACE reads; every CDR3 protein appears as one record, without DNA. The repertoire table contains some 200,000 distinct CDR3 sequences. Findings and caveats of the study: Lower sharing of clonotypes with other individuals was seen in IBD patients than in healthy twins. This was most marked in patients showing signs of disease activity.

Regarding this clonotype: Its matching antigen is unknown.

Sequencing was done on a sample of blood. The chain carries TRBV10-3 and TRBJ2-7. This sequence was found in a human donor with ulcerative colitis or Crohn's disease, or a healthy co-twin of an affected twin (not recorded which). CDR3 sequence: CAISGESYEQYF.